This T cell receptor (beta chain) was identified in a study of T cell responses to AZD1222 COVID-19 vaccine. Study information: Analysis merged second doses at about 4 or about 12 weeks.

Regarding this clone: As yet, its antigen is unknown.

The V and J ends lost 10 bases and 4 bases respectively, with 13 bases between them. The CDR3 runs to 12 residues. This table comes from immunoSEQ multiplex PCR, and its TCRdb copy is limited to in-frame clones, with some not included. The table records around 130,000 clones, over 90% of them present only once. Overall study results and limits: The number of AZD1222 recipients seropositive at baseline was only 6 or 7. Spike-specific TCR depth and breadth grew after two AZD1222 doses.

The chain recombines TRBV12-3 or TRBV12-4 with TRBJ1-1; D is perhaps TRBD1 (5 bases). This receptor was identified in an adult in good health. Sequenced material: peripheral blood, taken on day 0 of AZD1222 vaccination. The CDR3 coding sequence is TGTGCCACGCACGGAAGGGGCACTGAAGCTTTCTTT. It specifies CATHGRGTEAFF.